A single TCR beta chain is shown here with its context. This clone was detected ten times or more. The antigen it recognizes is unknown. There are no base qualities to consult, and no much larger clone falls within one base. Participants in the prospective study were enrolled through a virtual design, were aged about 18 to 100 years, and lived in about 25 United States geographic areas. Cohort assignment in the prospective study relied on participant-reported clinical history from a screening survey and a study questionnaire. In the prospective study, mobile phlebotomists collected whole blood, serum and a nasopharyngeal or oropharyngeal swab from each participant. Additional blood draws and questionnaires over an approximately 2-month period could optionally be provided by prospective study participants. Before DNA extraction, prospective study blood samples were shipped either frozen or at room temperature.

The immunoSEQ Assay, a bias-controlled multiplex PCR, was used to amplify TCRbeta CDR3 regions from genomic DNA. Processing in the source paper ran as follows. Nucleated cell counts per sample were estimated from amplification of reference gene primers within the assay. To quantify the absolute abundance of each unique TCRbeta CDR3 rearrangement, sequence reads were collapsed and filtered. For each sample, productive Simpson clonality was calculated as the square root of Simpson's diversity index over productive rearrangements. TCRdb carries this immuneACCESS record with in-frame sequences only. Its versions omit some clonotypes, under half of them owing to an unresolved V gene in the studies checked, with the rest unexplained. For V, J and clone size, that table is used; D and trimming come from the DNA. The sample data list about 220,000 clones, and approximately 92% of these were observed just once. Over 3% of the sample rests with the top ten.

This sample is drawn from a study of blood T cell repertoires in COVID-19 (TCRdb year 2020). With respect to the entire study: Collaborator samples came from the United States, Italy and Spain and covered acute and convalescent phases of COVID-19. The material from the prospective study consisted of cDNA or gDNA derived from T cells, B-cell-depleted T cells, or PBMCs. Subjects who had been exposed to COVID-19, were actively infected with it, or had recovered from it provided the deeply sampled blood TCRbeta repertoires that made up the dataset. The repertoires were released in a freely available public database intended as a resource for research on the immune response to SARS-CoV-2. Samples came from the ongoing ImmuneRACE study (first 160 participants) plus 1,254 subjects from 6 global collaborators. The sample metadata nearly always contained a de-identified subject ID, COVID-19 status, age in years and sex. Where available, HLA class I and class II types were taken from metadata supplied by the sample provider and were not determined by assay-based typing. Paper-wide results and their limitations: Clinical and demographic metadata were provided uncurated, with the amount varying by source and participant.

Sequences were obtained from PBMCs or T cells enriched from blood (not recorded which). The source is a woman aged 18-30 years in a cohort exposed to, infected with or recovered from COVID-19 (not recorded which).

CDR3 reads: CASSPGLAATGEQYF. The DNA is TGTGCCAGCTCACCAGGGTTAGCGGCGACGGGGGAGCAGTACTTC. Recombination connected TRBV18 to TRBJ2-7; matching of 6 bases hints at TRBD2 as the D gene. From the cysteine up to the phenylalanine, the CDR3 has a length of 15 residues. Here the CDR3 DNA is all that survives: 45 bases in frame from base 1. CDR1 and CDR2 (KGHSH, LQKENI) derive from the germline V gene. V lost 2 bases and J lost 7 bases; the stretch between them is 18 bases long.